Below, one T cell receptor (beta chain) is given with its context. These data are taken from a study of blood T cell repertoires in COVID-19. Study at large: The study drew acute and convalescent COVID-19 samples from the United States, Italy and Spain. Sources were T cells, B-cell-depleted T cells, or PBMCs; the material itself was cDNA or gDNA.

Germline CDR1 is SGHAT and CDR2 is FQDESV (reference sequence). The CDR3 length is 15 residues. V lost 4 bases and J 3 bases, leaving 16 bases between the germline ends. Original data processing: Amplification of reference gene primers was used by the study to estimate nucleated cell counts. Generated by immunoSEQ multiplex PCR, the TCRdb table keeps only in-frame clones and is missing some. The D gene and trimming were derived from the DNA, and the V and J assignments and clone size from that table. Counted here are approximately 200,000 clones, 70% to 90% occurring once; the ten biggest clones make up roughly 11%.

The TCR sequence derives from a human donor with active or convalescent COVID-19. The donor label of this sample is uncertain. The sequenced material came from peripheral blood. The rearrangement links TRBV11-1 to TRBJ2-7; D remains ambiguous. This CDR3 reads CASSSSEVILYEQYF. In nucleotides, the CDR3 is TGTGCCAGCAGCTCCTCAGAGGTTATCCTCTACGAGCAGTACTTC.